The subject of this entry is one T cell receptor beta chain. The sample carries other DNA sequences with the same CDR3. This record belongs to a study of shared clonotypes between healthy human individuals. The V end was cut by 1 base, the J end by 2 bases, with 6 bases between. Germline V gives CDR1 MNHNS, CDR2 SASEGT. The CDR3 covers 13 residues. Produced via immunoSEQ multiplex PCR; TCRdb's table is partial and in-frame only. The sample includes roughly 590,000 clones, 95% seen only once; the top ten take 0.11%. Naive CD8 cells were CD45RO-negative, positively selected for CCR7, excluding terminally differentiated effector memory CD45RA+ cells.

This receptor was taken from a woman younger than 45 in good health. Input material: naive CD8+ T cells sorted from blood. The chain recombines TRBV6-1 with TRBJ2-7; D is uncertain. CDR3 amino acids: CASSEGLTYEQYF. CDR3 nucleotide sequence: TGTGCCAGCAGTGAAGGACTTACCTACGAGCAGTACTTC.